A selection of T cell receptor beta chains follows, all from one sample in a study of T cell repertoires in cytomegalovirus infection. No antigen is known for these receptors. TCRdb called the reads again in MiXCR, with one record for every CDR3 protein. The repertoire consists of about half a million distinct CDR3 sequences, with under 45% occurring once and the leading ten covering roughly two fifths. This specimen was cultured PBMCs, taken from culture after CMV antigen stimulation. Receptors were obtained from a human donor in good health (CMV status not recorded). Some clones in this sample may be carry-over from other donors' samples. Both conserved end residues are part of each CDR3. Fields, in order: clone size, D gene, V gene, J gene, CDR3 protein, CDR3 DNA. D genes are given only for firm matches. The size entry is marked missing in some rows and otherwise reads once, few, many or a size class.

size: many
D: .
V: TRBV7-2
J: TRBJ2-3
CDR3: CASSFSSDTQYF
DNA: TGTGCCAGCAGCTTCTCTTCAGATACGCAGTATTTT

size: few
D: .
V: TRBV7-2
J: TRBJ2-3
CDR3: CASSIAGWTDTQYF
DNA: TGTGCCAGCTCCATCGCGGGATGGACAGATACGCAGTATTTT

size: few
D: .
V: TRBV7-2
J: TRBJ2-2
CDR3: CASSPEGGLTGELFF
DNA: TGTGCCAGCAGTCCAGAGGGGGGGCTCACCGGGGAGCTGTTTTTT

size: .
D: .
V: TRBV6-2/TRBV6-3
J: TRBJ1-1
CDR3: CASRKDPNTEAFF
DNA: TGTGCCAGCAGGAAGGACCCGAACACTGAAGCTTTCTTT

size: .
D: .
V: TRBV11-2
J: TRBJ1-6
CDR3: CASSLQGVRNSPLHF
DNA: TGTGCCAGCAGCTTACAGGGAGTCCGGAATTCACCCCTCCACTTT

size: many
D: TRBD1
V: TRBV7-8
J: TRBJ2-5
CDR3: CASSEDREETQYF
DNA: TGTGCCAGCAGCGAGGACAGGGAGGAGACCCAGTACTTC

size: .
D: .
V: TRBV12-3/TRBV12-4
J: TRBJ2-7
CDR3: CASRQEGRFSEQYF
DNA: TGTGCCAGCCGCCAGGAGGGGCGATTCTCCGAGCAGTACTTC

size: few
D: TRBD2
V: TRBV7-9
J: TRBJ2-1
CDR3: CASSQTLAGVNEQFF
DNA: TGTGCCAGCAGCCAGACCCTAGCGGGAGTTAATGAGCAGTTCTTC

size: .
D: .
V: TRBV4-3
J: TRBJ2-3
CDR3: CASSQEVHTSTDTQYF
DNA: TGCGCCAGCAGCCAAGAAGTCCACACCAGCACAGATACGCAGTATTTT

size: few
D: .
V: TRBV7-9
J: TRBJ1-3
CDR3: CASSPTASGNTIYF
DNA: TGTGCCAGCAGTCCGACAGCCTCTGGAAACACCATATATTTT

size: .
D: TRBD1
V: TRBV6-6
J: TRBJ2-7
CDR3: CARRDSQYEQYF
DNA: TGTGCCAGACGGGACAGTCAATACGAGCAGTACTTC

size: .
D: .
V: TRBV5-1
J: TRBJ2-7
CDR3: CASSLGSVPYEQYF
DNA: TGCGCCAGCAGCTTGGGTTCTGTCCCCTACGAGCAGTACTTC

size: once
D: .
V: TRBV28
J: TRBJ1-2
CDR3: CASSFSRYGYTF
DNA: TGTGCCAGCAGTTTTTCGCGATATGGCTACACCTTC

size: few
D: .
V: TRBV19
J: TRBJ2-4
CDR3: CASIGRNLAKNIQYF
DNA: TGTGCCAGTATTGGACGGAACCTAGCCAAAAACATTCAGTACTTC

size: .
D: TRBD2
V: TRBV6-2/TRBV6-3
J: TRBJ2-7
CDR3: CASSYSLAGSYEQYF
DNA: TGTGCCAGCAGTTACTCTCTAGCGGGATCATACGAGCAGTACTTC

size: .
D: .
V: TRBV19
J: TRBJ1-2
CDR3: CASSEVGGYTF
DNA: TGTGCCAGTAGCGAGGTTGGTGGCTACACCTTC

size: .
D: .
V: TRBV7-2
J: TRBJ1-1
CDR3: CASSSRSNTEAFF
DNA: TGTGCCAGCAGCTCCAGATCAAACACTGAAGCTTTCTTT

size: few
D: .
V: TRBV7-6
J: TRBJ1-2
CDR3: CASTLFQGSGYTF
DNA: TGTGCCAGCACCCTTTTCCAGGGAAGCGGCTACACCTTC

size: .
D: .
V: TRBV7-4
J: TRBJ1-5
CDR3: CASSLGPDSSQPQHF
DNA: TGTGCCAGCAGCTTAGGGCCAGATTCCAGTCAGCCCCAGCATTTT

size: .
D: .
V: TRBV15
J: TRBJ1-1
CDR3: CATSRAQLGTEAFF
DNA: TGTGCCACCAGCAGAGCGCAGCTCGGCACTGAAGCTTTCTTT

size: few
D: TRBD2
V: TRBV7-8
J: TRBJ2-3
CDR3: CASSFWTSGSTDTQYF
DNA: TGTGCCAGCAGCTTCTGGACTAGCGGATCCACAGATACGCAGTATTTT

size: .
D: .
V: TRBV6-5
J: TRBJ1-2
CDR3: CASRRGTPGYGYTF
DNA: TGTGCCAGCCGGAGGGGGACGCCTGGCTATGGCTACACCTTC

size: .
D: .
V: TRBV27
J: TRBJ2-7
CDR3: CASSLQGEYEQYF
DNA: TGTGCCAGCAGTTTACAGGGAGAGTACGAGCAGTACTTC

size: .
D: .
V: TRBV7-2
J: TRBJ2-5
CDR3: CASSLGTTRGTQYF
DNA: TGTGCCAGCAGCTTAGGGACGACAAGAGGGACCCAGTACTTC

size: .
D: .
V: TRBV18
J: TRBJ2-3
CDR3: CASSPGRSRSTDTQYF
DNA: TGTGCCAGCTCACCTGGGCGGTCGCGGAGCACAGATACGCAGTATTTT

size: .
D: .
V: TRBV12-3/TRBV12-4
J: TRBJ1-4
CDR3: CASSQNSGGEEKLFF
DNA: TGTGCCAGCAGTCAAAACAGCGGGGGGGAGGAAAAACTGTTTTTT

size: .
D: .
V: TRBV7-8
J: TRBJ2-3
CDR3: CASGAWRLTDTQYF
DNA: TGTGCCAGCGGGGCCTGGCGGCTCACAGATACGCAGTATTTT

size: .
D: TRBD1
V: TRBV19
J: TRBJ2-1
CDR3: CASSIWDRVRNEQFF
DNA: TGTGCCAGTAGTATTTGGGACAGGGTCCGGAATGAGCAGTTCTTC

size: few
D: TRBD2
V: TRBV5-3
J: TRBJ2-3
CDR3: CASSLVAGTPDTQYF
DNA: TGTGCCAGCAGCTTGGTAGCGGGGACCCCCGATACGCAGTATTTT

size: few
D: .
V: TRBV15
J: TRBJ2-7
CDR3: CATSRDRRPSSYEQYF
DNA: TGTGCCACCAGCAGAGATCGGAGACCCTCCTCCTACGAGCAGTACTTC

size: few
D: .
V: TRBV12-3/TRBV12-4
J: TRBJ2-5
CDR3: CASSSDRQVQEVTQYF
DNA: TGTGCCAGCAGTTCGGATCGACAGGTACAAGAGGTGACCCAGTACTTC

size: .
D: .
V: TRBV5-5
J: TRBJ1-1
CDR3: CASSLGPLDTEAFF
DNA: TGTGCCAGCAGCTTAGGACCCCTCGACACTGAAGCTTTCTTT

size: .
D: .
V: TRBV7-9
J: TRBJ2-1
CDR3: CASSLAKDEQFF
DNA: TGTGCCAGCAGCTTAGCCAAAGATGAGCAGTTCTTC

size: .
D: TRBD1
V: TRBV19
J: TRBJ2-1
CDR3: CASRGQGLNEQFF
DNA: TGTGCCAGTAGAGGACAGGGGTTAAATGAGCAGTTCTTC

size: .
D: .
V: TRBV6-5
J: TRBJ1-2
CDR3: CASSYPRAGVYGYTF
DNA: TGTGCCAGCAGTTACCCGCGGGCAGGCGTATATGGCTACACCTTC

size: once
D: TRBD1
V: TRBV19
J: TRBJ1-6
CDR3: CASTPGTENSPLHF
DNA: TGTGCCAGTACCCCAGGGACAGAGAATTCACCCCTCCACTTT

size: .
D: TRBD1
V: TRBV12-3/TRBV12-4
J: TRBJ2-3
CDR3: CASSLAQGTGIDTQYF
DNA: TGTGCCAGCAGTTTAGCCCAGGGGACAGGGATAGATACGCAGTATTTT

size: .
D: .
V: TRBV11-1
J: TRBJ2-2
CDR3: CASSLFLTGELFF
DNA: TGTGCCAGCAGCCTCTTTCTGACCGGGGAGCTGTTTTTT

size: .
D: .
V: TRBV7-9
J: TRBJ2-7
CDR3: CATSGTSSSEQYF
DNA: TGTGCCACCTCCGGAACTAGCAGCTCCGAGCAGTACTTC

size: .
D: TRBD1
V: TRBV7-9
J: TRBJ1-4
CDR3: CASSPGHRGGEKLFF
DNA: TGTGCCAGCAGCCCCGGCCACAGGGGAGGTGAAAAACTGTTTTTT

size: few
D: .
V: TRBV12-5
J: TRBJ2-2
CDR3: CASGLSRRAWPGELFF
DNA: TGTGCTAGTGGTTTATCTCGGCGGGCTTGGCCCGGGGAGCTGTTTTTT

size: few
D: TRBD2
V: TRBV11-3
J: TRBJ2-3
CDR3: CASSLTRTSGSTDTQYF
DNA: TGTGCCAGCAGCTTAACCAGGACTAGCGGAAGCACAGATACGCAGTATTTT

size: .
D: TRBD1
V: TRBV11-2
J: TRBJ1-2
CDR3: CASSFYRGQGEDGYTF
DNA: TGTGCCAGCAGCTTTTATCGCGGACAGGGCGAGGATGGCTACACCTTC

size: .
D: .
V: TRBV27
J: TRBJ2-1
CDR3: CASSTFSGASPQRGTEQFF
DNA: TGTGCCAGCAGTACCTTCTCGGGGGCGAGTCCTCAGAGAGGAACTGAGCAGTTCTTC

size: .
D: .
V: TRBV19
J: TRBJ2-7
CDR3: CASSIGATYEQYF
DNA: TGTGCCAGTAGTATCGGGGCGACCTACGAGCAGTACTTC

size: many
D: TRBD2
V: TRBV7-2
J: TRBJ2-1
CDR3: CASSRPPSTSGQRYNEQFF
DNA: TGTGCCAGCAGCCGCCCCCCCTCGACTAGCGGGCAACGGTACAATGAGCAGTTCTTC

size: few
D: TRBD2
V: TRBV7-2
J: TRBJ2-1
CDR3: CASSYKSGTGNEQFF
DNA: TGTGCCAGCAGCTATAAAAGCGGGACGGGCAATGAGCAGTTCTTC